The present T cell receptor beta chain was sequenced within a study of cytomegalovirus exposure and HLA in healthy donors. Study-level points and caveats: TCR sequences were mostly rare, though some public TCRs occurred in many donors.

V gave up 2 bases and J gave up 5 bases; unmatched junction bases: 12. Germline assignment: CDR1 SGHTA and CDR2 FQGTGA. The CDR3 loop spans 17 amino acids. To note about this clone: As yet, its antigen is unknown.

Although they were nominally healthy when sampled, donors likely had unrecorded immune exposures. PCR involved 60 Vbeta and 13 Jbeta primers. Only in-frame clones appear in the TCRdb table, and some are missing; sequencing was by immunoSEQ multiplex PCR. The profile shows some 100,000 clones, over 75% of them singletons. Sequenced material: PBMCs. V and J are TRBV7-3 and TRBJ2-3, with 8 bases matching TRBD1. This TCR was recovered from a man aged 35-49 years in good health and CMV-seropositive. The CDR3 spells CASSLGLRQGARDTQYF. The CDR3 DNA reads TGTGCCAGCAGCTTAGGGCTCCGGCAGGGGGCCCGAGATACGCAGTATTTT.